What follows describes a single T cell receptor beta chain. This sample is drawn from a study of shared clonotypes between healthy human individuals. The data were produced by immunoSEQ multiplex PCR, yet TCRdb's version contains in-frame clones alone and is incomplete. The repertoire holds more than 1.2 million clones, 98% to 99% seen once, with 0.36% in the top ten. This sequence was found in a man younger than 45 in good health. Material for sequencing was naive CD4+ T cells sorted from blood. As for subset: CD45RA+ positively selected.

The CDR3 DNA reads as TGTGCCAGTAGTATTGACAGGGGGAAAAATCAGCCCCAGCATTTT. Amino acids: CASSIDRGKNQPQHF. The chain joins TRBV19 to TRBJ1-5; 9 bases line up with TRBD1. V dropped 3 bases and J dropped 4; count of bases not matched to a gene: 4. The germline gives CDR1 LNHDA, CDR2 SQIVND (reference sequence). The CDR3 sequence is 15 residues long.